A single sample is the source of the 10 T cell receptor beta chains below, sequenced in a study of shared clonotypes between healthy human individuals. Here immunoSEQ multiplex PCR was the method, and the copy in TCRdb shows in-frame clones only, minus some. The repertoire holds some 700,000 clones, about 92% seen once, with 30% to 40% in the top ten. Sequenced input: memory CD8+ T cells from PBMCs. The subset here: CD45RO+ cells pooled with CCR7-negative TemRA cells. These receptors all come from a man aged 18 to 29 in good health. Some clones in this sample may be carry-over from other donors' samples.

J is TRBJ2-2 and V is TRBV11-2; maybe TRBD2 (6 bases). The CDR3 spans 15 residues. Trimming took off 0 bases at V and 7 bases at J, with 12 bases between the two ends. Germline CDR1 reads SGHAT; CDR2 reads FQNNGV. CDR3 region: CASSLERGSGGELFF. The CDR3 DNA sequence: TGTGCCAGCAGCTTAGAACGGGGGTCGGGCGGGGAGCTGTTTTTT.

This clone occurred once. V is TRBV2 and J is TRBJ1-2; D possibly corresponds to TRBD1 (5 bases). Germline CDR1 is SNHLY and CDR2 is FYNNEI. The CDR3 length is 16 residues. V lost 6 bases to trimming and J lost 2 bases, with 19 bases between them. CDR3 in DNA: TGTGCCAGCAGGGTCGATCCAGGCAGGGAGAACTATGGCTACACCTTC. As protein: CASRVDPGRENYGYTF.

The rearrangement links TRBV28 to TRBJ2-5; D ambiguous. With the DNA end fitting TRBJ2-7 better, the J assignment may be wrong. The germline V gene encodes CDR1 MDHEN and CDR2 SYDVKM. This CDR3 has 16 amino acids. CDR3 residues: CASSSPIRQVSYEQYF. The CDR3 bases are TGTGCCAGCAGTTCCCCGATCCGGCAGGTATCCTACGAGCAGTACTTC.

This clone appeared a single time. This chain uses TRBV30 with TRBJ2-7; tentative D call: TRBD2 (7 bases). The CDR3 has 19 residues. The V end lost 0 bases, the J end lost 3 bases, and 27 bases lay between the germline ends. CDR1 is GTSNPN, CDR2 SVGIG, per germline (reference sequence). The CDR3 region has the DNA TGTGCCTGGAGTGTATATCTTGACGGGGGGCGCCCCCCTCTCTACGAGCAGTACTTC. Protein sequence: CAWSVYLDGGRPPLYEQYF.

The chain uses TRBV5-6 and TRBJ2-7; D gene uncertain. CDR1 is SGHDT and CDR2 is YYEEEE in the germline V gene. V lost 0 bases, J lost 2 bases, and 6 bases lay in between. CDR3 length equals 13 residues. The CDR3 spells CASSLDIPYEQYF. Here the CDR3 DNA reads TGTGCCAGCAGCTTGGACATCCCCTACGAGCAGTACTTC.

The chain recombines TRBV9 with TRBJ2-2, with D possibly being TRBD2 (6 bases). The CDR3 spans 16 residues. V was clipped by 4 bases and J by 4 bases, with 17 bases between them. The germline CDR1 and CDR2 sequences are SGDLS and YYNGEE. CDR3 loop: CASSSSWRGSTGELFF. The CDR3 coding sequence is TGTGCCAGCAGCTCGAGTTGGCGGGGAAGCACCGGGGAGCTGTTTTTT.

V gene TRBV27 combines with J gene TRBJ1-1; 7 bases align to TRBD1. Trimming at V came to 2 bases and at J to 0 bases, leaving 3 bases not matched to a gene. This CDR3 is built from 15 residues. The germline gives CDR1 MNHEY, CDR2 SMNVEV (reference sequence). The CDR3 coding sequence is TGTGCCAGCAGTTTAAAGACAGGGATGAACACTGAAGCTTTCTTT. It codes for CASSLKTGMNTEAFF.

This clone has a single count. The chain combines TRBV30 with TRBJ1-4, with 8 bases lining up with TRBD1. This CDR3 is 14 amino acids long. Trimming removed 5 bases from V and 13 bases from J; junction bases left unmatched: 15. Germline V gene lookup returns CDR1 GTSNPN and CDR2 SVGIG (reference sequence). CDR3 coding DNA: TGTGCCTGGGAACACGGACAGGGAAGGGAGCGACTGTTTTTT. Amino acids: CAWEHGQGRERLFF. Combining the CDR3 with reference TRBV30 and TRBJ1-4 gives the whole variable domain SQTIHQWPATLVQPVGSPLSLECTVEGTSNPNLYWYRQAAGRGLQLLFYSVGIGQISSEVPQNLSASRPQDRQFILSSKKLLLSDSGFYLCAWEHGQGRERLFFGSGTQLSVL.

As regards this clone: The same CDR3 is also encoded by other DNA sequences in this sample. The chain has TRBV9 and TRBJ1-3; possible D gene TRBD1, 5 bases. Germline loops: CDR1 SGDLS, CDR2 YYNGEE. Trimming stripped 0 bases from V and 4 bases from J, with 11 bases between. The CDR3 covers 15 residues. Written as DNA, the CDR3 is TGTGCCAGCAGCGTAGCTGGGGGAGCCGGAAACACCATATATTTT. This encodes CASSVAGGAGNTIYF.

The chain recombines TRBV29-1 with TRBJ2-7; the D gene is possibly TRBD2 (6 bases). Between the trimmed V and J ends, which lost 3 bases and 0 bases, there was a span of 12 bases. The CDR3 has 14 residues. Looked up from germline, CDR1 is SQVTM and CDR2 is ANQGSEA. The DNA for the CDR3 is TGCAGCGTTGACGCGGACGGGAGCTCCTACGAGCAGTACTTC. It codes for CSVDADGSSYEQYF.